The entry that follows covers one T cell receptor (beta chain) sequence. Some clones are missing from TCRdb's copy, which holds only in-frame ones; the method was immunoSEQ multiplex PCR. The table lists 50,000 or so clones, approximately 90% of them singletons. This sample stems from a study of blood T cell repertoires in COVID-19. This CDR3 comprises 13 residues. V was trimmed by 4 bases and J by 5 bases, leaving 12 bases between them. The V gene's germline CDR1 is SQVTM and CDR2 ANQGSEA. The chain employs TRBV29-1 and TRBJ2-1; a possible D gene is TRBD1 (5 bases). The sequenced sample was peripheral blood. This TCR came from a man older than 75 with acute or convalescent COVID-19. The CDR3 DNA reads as TGCAGCGTTGTATCCAGGGCGGACAATGAGCAGTTCTTC. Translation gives CSVVSRADNEQFF.